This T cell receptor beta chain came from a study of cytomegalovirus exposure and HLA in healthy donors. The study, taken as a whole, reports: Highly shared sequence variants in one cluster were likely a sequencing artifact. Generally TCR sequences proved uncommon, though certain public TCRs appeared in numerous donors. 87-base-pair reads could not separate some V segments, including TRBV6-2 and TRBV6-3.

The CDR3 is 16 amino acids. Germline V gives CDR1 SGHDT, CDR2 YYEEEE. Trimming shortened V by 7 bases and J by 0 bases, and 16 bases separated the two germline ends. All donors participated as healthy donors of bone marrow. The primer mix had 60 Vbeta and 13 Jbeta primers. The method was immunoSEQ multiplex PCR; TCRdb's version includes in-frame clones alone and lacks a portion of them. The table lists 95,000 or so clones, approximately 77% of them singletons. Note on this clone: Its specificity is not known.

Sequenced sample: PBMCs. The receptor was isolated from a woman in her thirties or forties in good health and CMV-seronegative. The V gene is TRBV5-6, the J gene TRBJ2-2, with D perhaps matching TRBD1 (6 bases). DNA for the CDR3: TGTGCCAGCGCTCGTATGGGGGCCCCGAACACCGGGGAGCTGTTTTTT. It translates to CASARMGAPNTGELFF. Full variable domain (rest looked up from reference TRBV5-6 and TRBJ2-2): DAGVTQSPTHLIKTRGQQVTLRCSPKSGHDTVSWYQQALGQGPQFIFQYYEEEERQRGNFPDRFSGHQFPNYSSELNVNALLLGDSALYLCASARMGAPNTGELFFGEGSRLTVL.